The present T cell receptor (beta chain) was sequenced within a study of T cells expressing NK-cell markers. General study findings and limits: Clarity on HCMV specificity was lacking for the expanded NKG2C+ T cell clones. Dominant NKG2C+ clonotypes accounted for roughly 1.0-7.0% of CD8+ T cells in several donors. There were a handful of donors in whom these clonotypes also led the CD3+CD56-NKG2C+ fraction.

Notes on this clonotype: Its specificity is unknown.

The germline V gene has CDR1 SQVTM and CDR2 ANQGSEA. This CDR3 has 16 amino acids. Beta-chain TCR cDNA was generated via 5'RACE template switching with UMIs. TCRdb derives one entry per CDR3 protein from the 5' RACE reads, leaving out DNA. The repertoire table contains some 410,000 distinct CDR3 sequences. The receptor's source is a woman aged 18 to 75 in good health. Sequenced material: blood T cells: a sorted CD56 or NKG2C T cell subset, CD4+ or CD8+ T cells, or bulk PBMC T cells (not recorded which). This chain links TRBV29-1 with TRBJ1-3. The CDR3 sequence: CSVEGTGRVSGNTIYF.